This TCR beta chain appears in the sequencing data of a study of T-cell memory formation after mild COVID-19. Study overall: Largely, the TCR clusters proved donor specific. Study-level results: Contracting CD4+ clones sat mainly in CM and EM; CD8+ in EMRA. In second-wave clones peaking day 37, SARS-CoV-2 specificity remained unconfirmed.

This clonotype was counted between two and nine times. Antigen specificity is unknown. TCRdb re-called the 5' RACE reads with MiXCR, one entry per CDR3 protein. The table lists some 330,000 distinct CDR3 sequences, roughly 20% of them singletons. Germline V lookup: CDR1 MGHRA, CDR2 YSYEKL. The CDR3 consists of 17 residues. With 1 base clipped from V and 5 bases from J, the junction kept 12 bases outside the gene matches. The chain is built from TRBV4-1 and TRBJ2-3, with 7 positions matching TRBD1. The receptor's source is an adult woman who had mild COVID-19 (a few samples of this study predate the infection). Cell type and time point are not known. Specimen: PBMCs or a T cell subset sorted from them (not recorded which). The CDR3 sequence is CASSQVFSTGVEDTQYF. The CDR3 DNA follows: TGCGCCAGCAGCCAAGTTTTTTCTACAGGGGTGGAAGATACGCAGTATTTT.